This T cell receptor (beta chain) derives from a study of T-cell reconstitution after alpha-beta-depleted transplantation in children. V shed 0 bases and J shed 2 bases, with 5 bases lying between them. The length of the CDR3 is 14 residues. Preparation of the TCRbeta library used unique molecular identifiers. MiXCR, applied by TCRdb to the PCR reads, yields one record per CDR3 protein. The table includes just under 550,000 distinct CDR3 sequences, around 18% detected once. This rearrangement joins TRBV12-3 or TRBV12-4 to TRBJ1-5; D unresolved. The sequenced sample was PBMCs from the stem cell graft donor, obtained from the stem cell graft. This clonotype was obtained from a human donor who donated a stem cell graft to a child with acute lymphoblastic leukemia. As DNA, the CDR3 is TGTGCCAGCAGTTTAGCAGGGCGCAATCAGCCCCAGCATTTT. It encodes CASSLAGRNQPQHF.